This T cell receptor (beta chain) originates from a study of Ad26.COV2.S vaccination and SARS-CoV-2 variants. Germline-derived CDR1 and CDR2 are SGDLS and YYNGEE. This CDR3 spans 14 amino acids. V shed 2 bases and J shed 4 bases, with 11 bases lying between them. TCRdb's copy holds only in-frame clones and misses some; the assay was immunoSEQ multiplex PCR. The sample lists over 350,000 clones; approximately 86% were seen once. The treatment: roughly 19 received Ad26.COV2.S at low or high dose, single or two shots; about five received placebo; per-sample allocation not given. Sampling took place 63 days after the first vaccine or placebo injection. Cohort 1b enrolled adults aged 18-55 years in Boston.

This receptor was taken from a person between 18 and 59 years old who received the Ad26.COV2.S COVID-19 vaccine or a placebo. The chain employs TRBV9 and TRBJ2-3; D gene uncertain. The sequencing used peripheral blood, collected in a trial of Ad26.COV2.S vaccine versus placebo. Here the CDR3 DNA reads TGTGCCAGCAGCGTGGACCTGCCTGCAGATACGCAGTATTTT. It yields the protein CASSVDLPADTQYF.